This TCR beta chain was documented in a study of spatial heterogeneity in lung cancer. Across the study: Compared with alpha-chain sequences, beta-chain sequences were consistently detected in greater numbers.

A unique molecular identifier was attached to every TCR cDNA molecule. Using its own MiXCR run on the 5' RACE reads, TCRdb lists one record per CDR3 protein. Among some 21,000 distinct CDR3 sequences, 3.5% to 5% were seen once, and the ten largest hold about 7.7%. As for time point: sample taken at primary tumor resection. Whole RNA came from tumor, nontumor lung or frozen PBMC and was sequenced without being sorted. A total of approximately 70 untreated early-stage non-small cell lung cancer patients served as donors. There are many counts of this clonotype. The antigen remains unidentified. Study-wide results and caveats: At tumor resection, ubiquitous expanded TCRs were detected in blood more often than later.

The sample consisted of PBMCs, taken at surgery. The receptor's source is a male donor with early-stage non-small cell lung cancer.

DNA of the CDR3: TGTGCCAGCTCACCCGGACTAGCGGGGGGAGCATCAGATACGCAGTATTTT. Its translation: CASSPGLAGGASDTQYF. The chain carries TRBV18 and TRBJ2-3, with 14 bases lining up with TRBD2. The V segment lost 3 bases and the J segment 4 bases; nucleotides outside the gene matches: 6. The CDR3 covers 17 residues. Germline V gene sequence: CDR1 KGHSH, CDR2 LQKENI.